This T cell receptor beta chain came from a study of blood T cell repertoires in COVID-19. At the level of the study: COVID-19 samples, acute and convalescent, were from the United States, Italy and Spain. In each case, the material was cDNA or gDNA derived from T cells, B-cell-depleted T cells, or PBMCs.

The CDR3 spans 16 residues. Trimming cost V 0 bases and J 5 bases, with 17 bases left between them. Per the germline V gene, CDR1 is SGDLS and CDR2 is YYNGEE. How the authors handled the data: How many nucleated cells were present was estimated from reference gene primer amplification. The assay was immunoSEQ multiplex PCR, and TCRdb's table has in-frame clones only and misses some. That table furnishes V, J and clone size, whereas the DNA furnished D and trimming. This table has some 240,000 clones, about 78% appearing once. The V and J genes are TRBV9 and TRBJ2-5; D not resolved. Input material: peripheral blood. This receptor was taken from a woman in her seventies with acute or convalescent COVID-19. DNA for the CDR3: TGTGCCAGCAGCGTAGAAGAGACACTCGGATGGGAGACCCAGTACTTC. Its translation: CASSVEETLGWETQYF.